A single sample is the source of the 12 T cell receptor beta chains below, sequenced in a study of cytomegalovirus exposure and HLA in healthy donors. Vbeta (60) and Jbeta (13) primers were used in the PCR. Profiling relied on immunoSEQ multiplex PCR, and the TCRdb table lists in-frame clones only, not all of them. The repertoire consists of roughly 180,000 clones, with just under 80% occurring once and the leading ten covering 2.9%. The sample taken for sequencing was PBMCs. Every receptor here comes from a female donor in good health and CMV-seronegative.

This sequence joins TRBV7-2 and TRBJ1-2; unclear D gene. This CDR3 has 12 residues. Trimming left V 1 base short and J 9 bases short, with 9 bases between. Looked up from germline, CDR1 is SGHTA and CDR2 is FQGNSA. The CDR3 DNA follows: TGTGCCAGCAGCTTAGATGGAGGGCGCTACACCTTC. Encoded protein: CASSLDGGRYTF. The whole variable domain, filled in from reference TRBV7-2 and TRBJ1-2, reads GAGVSQSPSNKVTEKGKDVELRCDPISGHTALYWYRQSLGQGLEFLIYFQGNSAPDKSGLPSDRFSAERTGGSVSTLTIQRTQQEDSAVYLCASSLDGGRYTFGSGTRLTVV.

This clone was seen just once. This chain links TRBV2 with TRBJ1-4; the D gene is possibly TRBD1 (6 bases). Per the germline V gene, CDR1 is SNHLY and CDR2 is FYNNEI. V dropped 7 bases and J dropped 8 bases, with 26 bases sitting between them. The CDR3 is made up of 17 amino acids. CDR3 in amino acids: CASTPRGGGLMDEKLFF. The CDR3 DNA is TGTGCCAGCACTCCAAGAGGGGGGGGGCTAATGGACGAAAAACTGTTTTTT.

In its sample, this clone was seen once. CDR3 loop: CASSMGGSTEAFF. The CDR3 nucleotides are TGTGCCAGTAGTATGGGGGGGTCCACTGAAGCTTTCTTT. V and J are TRBV19 and TRBJ1-1; D is possibly TRBD1 (5 bases). The CDR3 spans 13 residues. CDR1 is LNHDA and CDR2 is SQIVND in the germline V gene (reference sequence). Trimming pared 3 bases from V and 4 bases from J, leaving 9 bases between.

This chain connects TRBV10-3 to TRBJ2-5; 9 bases are shared with TRBD2. CDR3 size: 16 residues. With V trimmed by 6 bases and J by 0 bases, 8 bases remained unmatched. The germline V gene encodes CDR1 ENHRY and CDR2 SYGVKD. CDR3 amino acids: CAIRAPSGVDQETQYF. The CDR3 DNA follows: TGTGCCATCAGGGCACCTAGCGGGGTGGACCAAGAGACCCAGTACTTC.

The DNA for the CDR3 is TGTGCCAGCAGCTTATACCCCAGCGGGGCCGGCGGGGAGCTGTTTTTT. Protein sequence: CASSLYPSGAGGELFF. The genes are TRBV7-2 and TRBJ2-2; 7 bases map to TRBD2. The junction had 10 bases not matched to a gene; V was cut back by 2 bases and J by 7 bases. In germline, CDR1 is SGHTA, CDR2 FQGNSA. The CDR3 is 16 amino acids.

The CDR3 DNA sequence: TGTGCCAGCAGAACTAGCGGCTCCTACGAGCAGTACTTC. This sequence encodes CASRTSGSYEQYF. The chain couples TRBV6-5 to TRBJ2-5; 8 bases agree with TRBD2. The last part of the DNA fits TRBJ2-7 better; the J call may be wrong. This CDR3 spans 13 amino acids. Germline V lookup: CDR1 MNHEY, CDR2 SVGAGI.

This chain connects TRBV5-5 to TRBJ2-7; 7 bases agree with TRBD1. Trimming at V came to 3 bases and at J to 3 bases, leaving 3 bases not matched to a gene. CDR1 SGHKS and CDR2 YYEKEE come from the germline V gene (reference sequence). This CDR3 comprises 13 residues. CDR3 loop: CASSWDSRYEQYF. The CDR3 DNA reads as TGTGCCAGCAGCTGGGACAGTCGCTACGAGCAGTACTTC.

V usage is TRBV5-6 and J usage is TRBJ2-5; 13 nucleotides match TRBD2. The end of the DNA aligns better with TRBJ2-7, so the J call may be wrong. Germline CDR1 reads SGHDT; CDR2 reads YYEEEE. The CDR3 consists of 16 residues. The chain's CDR3 is CASSLPGLAGAHEQYF. The CDR3 DNA reads as TGTGCCAGCAGCTTGCCCGGACTAGCGGGGGCCCACGAGCAGTACTTC.

The genes are TRBV7-9 and TRBJ1-1, with D perhaps matching TRBD1 (5 bases). Trimming cost V 4 bases and J 6 bases, with 18 bases left between them. Germline CDR1 is SEHNR and CDR2 is FQNEAQ (reference sequence). The CDR3 covers 15 residues. The CDR3 spells CASSSPTHQGAEAFF. In DNA form, the CDR3 reads TGTGCCAGCAGCTCCCCGACACACCAGGGCGCTGAAGCTTTCTTT.

To note about this clone: An end of the junction differs from the germline gene, which may be a read error. The chain couples TRBV2 to TRBJ1-1; D is uncertain. Per germline, CDR1 SNHLY and CDR2 FYNNEI. The CDR3 spans 15 residues. This chain's CDR3 is CASNEGRTGNTEAFF. CDR3 nucleotide sequence: TGTGCCAGCAATGAAGGCCGCACGGGGAACACTGAAGCTTTCTTT. The whole variable domain, remainder taken from reference TRBV2 and TRBJ1-1, is EPEVTQTPSHQVTQMGQEVILRCVPISNHLYFYWYRQILGQKVEFLVSFYNNEISEKSEIFDDQFSVERPDGSNFTLKIRSTKLEDSAMYFCASNEGRTGNTEAFFGQGTRLTVV.

This sequence joins TRBV6-6 and TRBJ2-3; no definite D call. The germline V gene encodes CDR1 MNHNY and CDR2 SVGAGI (reference sequence). The CDR3 has 12 amino acids. Trimming took 5 bases from V and 6 from J, leaving 9 bases between them. This CDR3 is CASSPNPDTQYF. The CDR3 bases are TGTGCCAGCAGTCCTAATCCTGATACGCAGTATTTT.

This chain uses TRBV10-1 with TRBJ1-1; unclear D gene. Germline V gene lookup returns CDR1 WNHNN and CDR2 SYGVQD (reference sequence). Trimming took off 4 bases at V and 11 bases at J, with 11 bases between the two ends. CDR3 length equals 11 residues. This CDR3 reads CASSGPEEAFF. CDR3 bases: TGCGCCAGCAGTGGACCCGAGGAGGCTTTCTTT.